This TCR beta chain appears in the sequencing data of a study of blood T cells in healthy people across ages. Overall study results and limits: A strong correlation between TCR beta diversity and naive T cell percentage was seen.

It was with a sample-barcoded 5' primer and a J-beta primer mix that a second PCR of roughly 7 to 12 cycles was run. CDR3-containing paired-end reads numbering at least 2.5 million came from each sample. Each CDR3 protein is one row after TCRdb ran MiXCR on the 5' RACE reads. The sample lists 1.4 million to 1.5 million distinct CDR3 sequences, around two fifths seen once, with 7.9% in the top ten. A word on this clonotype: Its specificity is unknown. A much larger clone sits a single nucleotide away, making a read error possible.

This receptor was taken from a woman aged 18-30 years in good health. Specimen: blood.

CDR3 DNA sequence: TGCAGTGGGGAAGGACACCTCTTCGAGCAGTACTTC. Its translation is CSGEGHLFEQYF. The chain is built from TRBV20-1 and TRBJ2-5; possibly TRBD1 for D (5 bases). The DNA end lines up better with TRBJ2-7; the J call may be wrong. The CDR3 loop spans 12 amino acids. The germline gives CDR1 DFQATT, CDR2 SNEGSKA (reference sequence).